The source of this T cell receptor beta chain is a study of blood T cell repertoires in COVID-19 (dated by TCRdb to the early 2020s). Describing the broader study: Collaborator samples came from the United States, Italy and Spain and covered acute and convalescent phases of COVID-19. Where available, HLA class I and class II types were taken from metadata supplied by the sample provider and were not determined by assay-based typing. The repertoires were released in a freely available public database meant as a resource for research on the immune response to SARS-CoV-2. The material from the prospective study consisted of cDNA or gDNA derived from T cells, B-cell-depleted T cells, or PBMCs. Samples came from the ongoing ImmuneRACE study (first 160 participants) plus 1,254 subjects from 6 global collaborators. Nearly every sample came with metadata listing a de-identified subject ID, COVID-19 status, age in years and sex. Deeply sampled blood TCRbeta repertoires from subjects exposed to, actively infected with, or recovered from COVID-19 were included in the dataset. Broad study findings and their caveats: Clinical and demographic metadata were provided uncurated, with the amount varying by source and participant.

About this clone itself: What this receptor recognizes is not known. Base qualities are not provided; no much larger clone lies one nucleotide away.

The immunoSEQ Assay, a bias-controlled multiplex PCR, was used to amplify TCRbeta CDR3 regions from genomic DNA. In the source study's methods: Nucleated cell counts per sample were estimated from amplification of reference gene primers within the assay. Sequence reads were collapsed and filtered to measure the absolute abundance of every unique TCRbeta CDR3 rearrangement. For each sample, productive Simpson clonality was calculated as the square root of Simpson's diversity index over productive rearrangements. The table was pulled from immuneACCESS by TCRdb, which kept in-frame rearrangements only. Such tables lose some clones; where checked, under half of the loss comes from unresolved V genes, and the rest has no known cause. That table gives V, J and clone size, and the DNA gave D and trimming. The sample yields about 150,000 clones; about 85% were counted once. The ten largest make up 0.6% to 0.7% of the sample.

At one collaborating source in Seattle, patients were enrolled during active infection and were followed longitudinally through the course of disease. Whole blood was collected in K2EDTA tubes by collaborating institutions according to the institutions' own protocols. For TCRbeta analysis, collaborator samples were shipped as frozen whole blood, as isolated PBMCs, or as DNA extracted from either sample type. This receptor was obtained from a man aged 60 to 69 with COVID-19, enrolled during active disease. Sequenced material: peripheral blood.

The DNA sequence is as follows: TGCGCCAGCAGCTTGGAGGCAGGAGATACGCAGTATTTT. It is translated as CASSLEAGDTQYF. The chain links TRBV5-1 with TRBJ2-3, with the identity of the D gene unclear. The cysteine opens and the phenylalanine closes a CDR3 of 13 amino acids. Kept here is only the CDR3 DNA, which spans 39 bases and is read in frame from base 1. The germline V gene gives CDR1 as SGHRS and CDR2 as YFSETQ. V gives up 0 bases and J gives up 5 bases, and the segment between their germline ends measures 7 bases. Where the CDR3 stops, the reference TRBV5-1 and TRBJ2-3 genes take over; the full variable domain is KAGVTQTPRYLIKTRGQQVTLSCSPISGHRSVSWYQQTPGQGLQFLFEYFSETQRNKGNFPGRFSGRQFSNSRSEMNVSTLELGDSALYLCASSLEAGDTQYFGPGTRLTVL.